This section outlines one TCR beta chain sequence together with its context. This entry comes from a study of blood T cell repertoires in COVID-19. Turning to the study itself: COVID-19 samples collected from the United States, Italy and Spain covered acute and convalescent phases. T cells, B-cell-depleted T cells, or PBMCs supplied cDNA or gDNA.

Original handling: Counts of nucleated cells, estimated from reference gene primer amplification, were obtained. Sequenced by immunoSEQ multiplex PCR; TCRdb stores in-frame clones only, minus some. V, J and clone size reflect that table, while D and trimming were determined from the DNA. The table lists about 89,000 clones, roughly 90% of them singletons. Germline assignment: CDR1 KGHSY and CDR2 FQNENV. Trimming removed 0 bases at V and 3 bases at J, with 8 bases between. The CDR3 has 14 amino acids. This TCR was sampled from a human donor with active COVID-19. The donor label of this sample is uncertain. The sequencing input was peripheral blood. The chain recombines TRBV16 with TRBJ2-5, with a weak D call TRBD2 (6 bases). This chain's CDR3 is CASSQSPGEETQYF. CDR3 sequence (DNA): TGTGCCAGCAGCCAATCTCCGGGAGAAGAGACCCAGTACTTC. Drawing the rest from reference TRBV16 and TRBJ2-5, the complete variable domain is GEEVAQTPKHLVRGEGQKAKLYCAPIKGHSYVFWYQQVLKNEFKFLISFQNENVFDETGMPKERFSAKCLPNSPCSLEIQATKLEDSAVYFCASSQSPGEETQYFGPGTRLLVL.